A selection of T cell receptor beta chains follows, all from one sample in a study of CD8+ T cells in alopecia areata. TCRdb's copy holds only in-frame clones and misses some; the assay was immunoSEQ multiplex PCR. The sample lists roughly 120,000 clones, about three fifths occurring once. The starting material was CD8+ T cells sorted from blood, obtained at week 24, from a patient treated with tofacitinib. The receptors here all came from a human donor with alopecia areata. Each CDR3 is given with its conserved first and last residue. The D gene is left open where the match is weak. Clone sizes are given selectively: once, few, many, or a class where the clone is expanded.

v_gene: TRBV28; j_gene: TRBJ1-2; abundance: once; len: 16; d_gene: TRBD1; CDR3nt: TGTGCCAGCAGCCTCGACAGGGAACAGTTGAACTATGGCTACACCTTC; CDR3aa: CASSLDREQLNYGYTF
v_gene: TRBV29-1; j_gene: TRBJ1-2; abundance: few; len: 9; d_gene: TRBD1; CDR3nt: TGCAGCGTGACAGGGTGGGAGACCTTC; CDR3aa: CSVTGWETF
v_gene: TRBV27; j_gene: TRBJ2-1; abundance: NA; len: 18; d_gene: TRBD2; CDR3nt: TGTGCCAGCAGTTTATCCCCCCTAGCGGGGGGGCCGCACAATGAGCAGTTCTTC; CDR3aa: CASSLSPLAGGPHNEQFF
v_gene: TRBV9; j_gene: TRBJ2-1; abundance: NA; len: 12; d_gene: NA; CDR3nt: TGTGCCAGCAGCTCGGACACGAATGAGCAGTTCTTC; CDR3aa: CASSSDTNEQFF
v_gene: TRBV4-1; j_gene: TRBJ2-7; abundance: NA; len: 15; d_gene: NA; CDR3nt: TGCGCCAGCAGTCTCACCGCGGACGCCTCCTACGAGCAGTACTTC; CDR3aa: CASSLTADASYEQYF
v_gene: TRBV7-9; j_gene: TRBJ2-1; abundance: NA; len: 16; d_gene: TRBD2; CDR3nt: TGTGCCAGCAGCTTAGAGGGACTAGTACCCTACAATGAGCAGTTCTTC; CDR3aa: CASSLEGLVPYNEQFF
v_gene: TRBV15; j_gene: TRBJ2-1; abundance: NA; len: 16; d_gene: TRBD1; CDR3nt: TGTGCCACCAGCAGAGTAGGACAGGGGGCGCGCAATGAGCAGTTCTTC; CDR3aa: CATSRVGQGARNEQFF
v_gene: TRBV15; j_gene: TRBJ2-7; abundance: NA; len: 14; d_gene: TRBD1; CDR3nt: TGTGCCACCAGCAGAGTTCGGACAGGGTACGAGCAGTACTTC; CDR3aa: CATSRVRTGYEQYF
v_gene: TRBV27; j_gene: TRBJ1-6; abundance: NA; len: 14; d_gene: NA; CDR3nt: TGTGCCAGCAGTCCCCGCAGGGTTGGTTCACCCCTCCACTTT; CDR3aa: CASSPRRVGSPLHF
v_gene: TRBV27; j_gene: TRBJ1-5; abundance: NA; len: 17; d_gene: NA; CDR3nt: TGTGCCAGCAGTTTAGAAGGGGGACCTTATAGCAATCAGCCCCAGCATTTT; CDR3aa: CASSLEGGPYSNQPQHF
v_gene: TRBV13; j_gene: TRBJ2-1; abundance: NA; len: 16; d_gene: TRBD1; CDR3nt: TGTGCCAGCAGCTTAGAAACAGGGGGGACCTACAATGAGCAGTTCTTC; CDR3aa: CASSLETGGTYNEQFF
v_gene: TRBV2; j_gene: TRBJ1-4; abundance: NA; len: 11; d_gene: NA; CDR3nt: TGTGCCAGCGACAGGAATGAAAAACTGTTTTTT; CDR3aa: CASDRNEKLFF
v_gene: TRBV2; j_gene: TRBJ2-7; abundance: NA; len: 14; d_gene: NA; CDR3nt: TGTGCCAGCAGTCTCTCTATCCGATTTTGGGAGCAGTACTTC; CDR3aa: CASSLSIRFWEQYF
v_gene: TRBV7-2; j_gene: TRBJ2-7; abundance: few; len: 15; d_gene: NA; CDR3nt: TGTGCCAGCAGCTTAGGGGGGCAGGGGCCCTACGAGCAGTACTTC; CDR3aa: CASSLGGQGPYEQYF
v_gene: TRBV7-8; j_gene: TRBJ1-5; abundance: few; len: 16; d_gene: NA; CDR3nt: TGTGCCAGCAGCTTAAGCCGAAACGCGGGCAATCAGCCCCAGCATTTT; CDR3aa: CASSLSRNAGNQPQHF
v_gene: TRBV10-3; j_gene: TRBJ1-2; abundance: NA; len: 12; d_gene: NA; CDR3nt: TGTGCCATCGCTGACGGAGACTATGGCTACACCTTC; CDR3aa: CAIADGDYGYTF
v_gene: TRBV19; j_gene: TRBJ2-7; abundance: NA; len: 16; d_gene: NA; CDR3nt: TGTGCCAGTAGTATAGGGCTGCAGGAGAGCTCCTACGAGCAGTACTTC; CDR3aa: CASSIGLQESSYEQYF
v_gene: TRBV30; j_gene: TRBJ2-1; abundance: NA; len: 11; d_gene: NA; CDR3nt: TGTGCCTGGAGCGCGGACAATGAGCAGTTCTTC; CDR3aa: CAWSADNEQFF
v_gene: TRBV6-1; j_gene: TRBJ2-5; abundance: NA; len: 11; d_gene: NA; CDR3nt: TGTGCCAGCAGTTACGAAAGGACCCAGTACTTC; CDR3aa: CASSYERTQYF
v_gene: TRBV5-1; j_gene: TRBJ2-5; abundance: once; len: 15; d_gene: NA; CDR3nt: TGCGCCAGCAGCTTGGAAGGTGGAACTAAAGAGACCCAGTACTTC; CDR3aa: CASSLEGGTKETQYF
v_gene: TRBV11-2; j_gene: TRBJ2-1; abundance: few; len: 14; d_gene: NA; CDR3nt: TGTGCCAGCAGCTTAAACCGGGACCTCAATGAGCAGTTCTTC; CDR3aa: CASSLNRDLNEQFF
v_gene: TRBV13; j_gene: TRBJ2-7; abundance: NA; len: 14; d_gene: NA; CDR3nt: TGTGCCAGCAGCAACCCGACAGCTTCCTACGAGCAGTACTTC; CDR3aa: CASSNPTASYEQYF
v_gene: TRBV15; j_gene: TRBJ1-1; abundance: NA; len: 17; d_gene: NA; CDR3nt: TGTGCCACCAGCAGAGGGTGGCCCAGGGGAATGAACACTGAAGCTTTCTTT; CDR3aa: CATSRGWPRGMNTEAFF
v_gene: TRBV2; j_gene: TRBJ2-5; abundance: few; len: 16; d_gene: TRBD2; CDR3nt: TGTGCCAGCAGTGAAGCGCGCGGGGGGCCGCTAGAGACCCAGTACTTC; CDR3aa: CASSEARGGPLETQYF
v_gene: TRBV6-6; j_gene: TRBJ1-5; abundance: NA; len: 14; d_gene: NA; CDR3nt: TGTGCCAGCAGTTACGCGGGGCCGAATCAGCCCCAGCATTTT; CDR3aa: CASSYAGPNQPQHF
v_gene: TRBV23-1; j_gene: TRBJ1-5; abundance: few; len: 14; d_gene: TRBD1; CDR3nt: TGCGCCAGCAGTCAACGGGACAGGAGTTCGCCCCAGCATTTT; CDR3aa: CASSQRDRSSPQHF
v_gene: TRBV6-5; j_gene: TRBJ2-3; abundance: few; len: 15; d_gene: NA; CDR3nt: TGTGCCAGCAGTCCCAAGGGACCCCTCACAGATACGCAGTATTTT; CDR3aa: CASSPKGPLTDTQYF
v_gene: TRBV19; j_gene: TRBJ2-3; abundance: NA; len: 15; d_gene: TRBD2; CDR3nt: TGTGCCAGTAGTATTGGGACTAGCGGGGCCGATACGCAGTATTTT; CDR3aa: CASSIGTSGADTQYF
v_gene: TRBV5-1; j_gene: TRBJ1-4; abundance: once; len: 13; d_gene: NA; CDR3nt: TGCGCCAGCAGCTTGTACGGGGGTGAAAAACTGTTTTTT; CDR3aa: CASSLYGGEKLFF
v_gene: TRBV5-6; j_gene: TRBJ2-3; abundance: NA; len: 14; d_gene: NA; CDR3nt: TGTGCTAGCGATGGGCCTAGCAGCACAGATACGCAGTATTTT; CDR3aa: CASDGPSSTDTQYF
v_gene: TRBV12-5; j_gene: TRBJ2-1; abundance: NA; len: 15; d_gene: NA; CDR3nt: TGTGCTAGTGGTTTGGTCCCTTTAGGCTCTTGGGAGCAGTTCTTC; CDR3aa: CASGLVPLGSWEQFF
v_gene: TRBV4-3; j_gene: TRBJ2-1; abundance: NA; len: 12; d_gene: NA; CDR3nt: TGCGCCAGCAGCCAAGACTTCCAGGAGCAGTTCTTC; CDR3aa: CASSQDFQEQFF
v_gene: TRBV9; j_gene: TRBJ2-3; abundance: NA; len: 14; d_gene: NA; CDR3nt: TGTGCCAGCAGCGTAGGCGGTAGCACAGATACGCAGTATTTT; CDR3aa: CASSVGGSTDTQYF
v_gene: TRBV7-9; j_gene: TRBJ2-7; abundance: NA; len: 15; d_gene: TRBD1; CDR3nt: TGTGCCAGCAGCTCCTACAGGGGGAGTACCTACGAGCAGTACTTC; CDR3aa: CASSSYRGSTYEQYF
v_gene: TRBV10-3; j_gene: TRBJ2-3; abundance: NA; len: 18; d_gene: TRBD1; CDR3nt: TGTGCCATCAGTTACAATGTACCGGGACAGGGAAGTGCAGATACGCAGTATTTT; CDR3aa: CAISYNVPGQGSADTQYF
v_gene: TRBV19; j_gene: TRBJ2-7; abundance: NA; len: 15; d_gene: NA; CDR3nt: TGTGCCAGTGGATACGGGGGCGCATCAGCCTACGAGCAGTACTTC; CDR3aa: CASGYGGASAYEQYF
v_gene: TRBV5-4; j_gene: TRBJ2-2; abundance: NA; len: 16; d_gene: NA; CDR3nt: TGTGCCAGCAGATCTGAGTTGGGGTCGAACACCGGGGAGCTGTTTTTT; CDR3aa: CASRSELGSNTGELFF
v_gene: TRBV15; j_gene: TRBJ2-7; abundance: NA; len: 14; d_gene: TRBD1; CDR3nt: TGTGCCACCAGCCGAGGACAGGGGAAGATCGAGCAGTACTTC; CDR3aa: CATSRGQGKIEQYF
v_gene: TRBV4-1; j_gene: TRBJ1-1; abundance: NA; len: 15; d_gene: NA; CDR3nt: TGCGCCAGCAGCTCCTTCGGGGGATTGAACACTGAAGCTTTCTTT; CDR3aa: CASSSFGGLNTEAFF
v_gene: TRBV4-3; j_gene: TRBJ2-1; abundance: NA; len: 17; d_gene: NA; CDR3nt: TGCGCCAGCAGCCAAGATCGGAAGCGTCGCTCCTACAATGAGCAGTTCTTC; CDR3aa: CASSQDRKRRSYNEQFF
v_gene: TRBV5-1; j_gene: TRBJ2-6; abundance: NA; len: 15; d_gene: TRBD1; CDR3nt: TGCGCCAGCAGGCACAGGGGCACTGGGGCCAACGTCCTGACTTTC; CDR3aa: CASRHRGTGANVLTF
v_gene: TRBV7-9; j_gene: TRBJ2-7; abundance: few; len: 15; d_gene: NA; CDR3nt: TGTGCCAGCAGTACCCGCCTAGGGAGCTCCTACGAGCAGTACTTC; CDR3aa: CASSTRLGSSYEQYF
v_gene: TRBV27; j_gene: TRBJ2-1; abundance: NA; len: 16; d_gene: NA; CDR3nt: TGTGCCAGCAGTTCCCCTCAGCGGGTTTCCTCCGGGGAGCAGTTCTTC; CDR3aa: CASSSPQRVSSGEQFF
v_gene: TRBV7-9; j_gene: TRBJ2-7; abundance: NA; len: 12; d_gene: NA; CDR3nt: TGTGCCAGCAGTCAAACAGGGTACGAGCAGTACTTC; CDR3aa: CASSQTGYEQYF
v_gene: TRBV29-1; j_gene: TRBJ2-3; abundance: few; len: 13; d_gene: TRBD2; CDR3nt: TGCAGCGTTCTTAGCGGGGGGACAGATACGCAGTATTTT; CDR3aa: CSVLSGGTDTQYF
v_gene: TRBV19; j_gene: TRBJ1-6; abundance: NA; len: 14; d_gene: TRBD1; CDR3nt: TGTGCCAGTAGTCACCGGGACAGTGGTTCACCCCTCCACTTT; CDR3aa: CASSHRDSGSPLHF
v_gene: TRBV10-3; j_gene: TRBJ2-1; abundance: many; len: 13; d_gene: NA; CDR3nt: TGTGCCAGCAGTGAAGACTCCAACAATGAGCAGTTCTTC; CDR3aa: CASSEDSNNEQFF
v_gene: TRBV6-5; j_gene: TRBJ1-2; abundance: NA; len: 13; d_gene: NA; CDR3nt: TGTGCCAGCAGTTACTCGGCGGTCTTCGGCTACACCTTC; CDR3aa: CASSYSAVFGYTF
v_gene: TRBV19; j_gene: TRBJ1-1; abundance: once; len: 13; d_gene: NA; CDR3nt: TGTGCCAGTAGTATTGGAGGGAACACTGAAGCTTTCTTT; CDR3aa: CASSIGGNTEAFF
v_gene: TRBV7-9; j_gene: TRBJ2-7; abundance: few; len: 13; d_gene: NA; CDR3nt: TGTGCCAGCAGCTTAGTCCCATTCTACGAGCAGTACTTC; CDR3aa: CASSLVPFYEQYF